The 18 T cell receptor beta chains below all came from one sample that was sequenced in a study of cytomegalovirus exposure and HLA in healthy donors. Vbeta (60) and Jbeta (13) primers were used in the PCR. Produced via immunoSEQ multiplex PCR; TCRdb's table is partial and in-frame only. This table holds over 150,000 clones, 70% to 90% found once. Sequenced sample: PBMCs. All receptors derive from a woman aged 25-40 years in good health and CMV-seronegative.

This chain uses TRBV10-3 with TRBJ2-1; 13 bases agree with TRBD2. J lost 3 bases, V lost 6 bases, and 5 bases had no gene match. CDR3 size: 16 residues. The germline CDR1 and CDR2 sequences are ENHRY and SYGVKD. CDR3 in amino acids: CAISSGLAGVYNEQFF. In DNA, the CDR3 is TGTGCCATCAGCTCAGGACTAGCGGGGGTCTACAATGAGCAGTTCTTC.

This clone was seen a handful of times. J is TRBJ1-2 and V is TRBV15; 7 nucleotides match TRBD1. The trim removed 0 bases at V and 3 bases at J, leaving 4 bases unmatched. The germline CDR1 and CDR2 sequences are LNHNV and YYDKDF (reference sequence). The CDR3 totals 15 residues. The CDR3 reads CATSRDKGTDYGYTF. For the CDR3, the DNA is TGTGCCACCAGCAGAGATAAGGGGACAGACTATGGCTACACCTTC.

The genes are TRBV19 and TRBJ2-3; TRBD2 is a possible D gene (7 bases). Trimming took off 7 bases at V and 6 bases at J, with 14 bases between the two ends. From germline, CDR1 is LNHDA and CDR2 SQIVND (reference sequence). The CDR3 covers 13 residues. The CDR3 DNA sequence: TGTGCCAGTAAGGGGGGGCCCGGCGATACGCAGTATTTT. Encoded protein: CASKGGPGDTQYF. Full variable domain (rest looked up from reference TRBV19 and TRBJ2-3): DGGITQSPKYLFRKEGQNVTLSCEQNLNHDAMYWYRQDPGQGLRLIYYSQIVNDFQKGDIAEGYSVSREKKESFPLTVTSAQKNPTAFYLCASKGGPGDTQYFGPGTRLTVL.

The rearrangement uses TRBV30 and TRBJ1-5; maybe TRBD1 (5 bases). CDR3 length equals 12 residues. V dropped 3 bases and J dropped 7 bases, with 10 bases sitting between them. Germline V CDR1 and CDR2: GTSNPN, SVGIG (reference sequence). The CDR3 coding sequence is TGTGCCTGGAGCCAGGGTCTACAGCCCCAGCATTTT. Protein product: CAWSQGLQPQHF. The complete variable domain, with remaining parts taken from reference TRBV30 and TRBJ1-5, reads SQTIHQWPATLVQPVGSPLSLECTVEGTSNPNLYWYRQAAGRGLQLLFYSVGIGQISSEVPQNLSASRPQDRQFILSSKKLLLSDSGFYLCAWSQGLQPQHFGDGTRLSIL.

This clone appeared once. The chain recombines TRBV23-1 with TRBJ2-5, with D perhaps TRBD1 (6 bases). TRBV23-1 is an open reading frame, and its role is uncertain. V was pared by 0 bases and J by 5 bases, with 25 bases between. This CDR3 is built from 19 residues. The CDR3 here is CASSQSVLQGRGVGETQYF. The CDR3 bases are TGCGCCAGCAGTCAATCGGTGCTACAGGGAAGGGGAGTAGGGGAGACCCAGTACTTC.

This clone was detected only once. The J gene is TRBJ2-7, the V gene TRBV13; D possibly corresponds to TRBD1 (5 bases). This CDR3 comprises 14 residues. Germline values: CDR1 PRHDT, CDR2 FYEKMQ (reference sequence). V was shortened by 3 bases and J by 0 bases, with 9 bases between the two germline ends. CDR3 DNA: TGTGCCAGCAGCTTGACAGATAGCTCCTACGAGCAGTACTTC. Amino acid sequence: CASSLTDSSYEQYF.

This clone was detected a few times. This chain links TRBV2 with TRBJ1-4, with D possibly TRBD1 on 6 matching bases. CDR3 length equals 12 residues. V dropped 10 bases and J dropped 7 bases, with 13 bases sitting between them. Germline CDR1 is SNHLY and CDR2 is FYNNEI. CDR3 region: CANKGESEKLFF. The CDR3 bases are TGTGCCAACAAGGGGGAAAGTGAAAAACTGTTTTTT.

The rearrangement joins TRBV7-2 to TRBJ2-3, with 9 bases aligning to TRBD1. The CDR3 totals 14 residues. J gave up 4 bases and V 5 bases, and 4 bases lay outside the gene matches. Germline V gene sequence: CDR1 SGHTA, CDR2 FQGNSA. The CDR3 region is CASSPQGAADTQYF. In nucleotides, the CDR3 is TGTGCCAGCAGCCCACAGGGGGCCGCAGATACGCAGTATTTT.

This chain connects TRBV4-1 to TRBJ2-1; 16 bases agree with TRBD2. CDR3 length equals 18 residues. CDR1 and CDR2 from the germline V gene are MGHRA and YSYEKL. Trimming took 4 bases from V and 7 from J; bases not matched to a gene: 10. CDR3 amino acids: CASSLGTSGGAGYNEQFF. In nucleotides, the CDR3 is TGCGCCAGCAGCCTCGGGACTAGCGGGGGGGCCGGATATAATGAGCAGTTCTTC.

For the CDR3, the DNA is TGTGCCAGCAGTTCGGGACTAGCGGGAGGGCCTGGGCAGTTCTTC. Translating gives CASSSGLAGGPGQFF. V and J are TRBV27 and TRBJ2-1, with TRBD2 identical over 16 bases. J gave up 12 bases and V 4 bases, and 6 bases lay outside the gene matches. The CDR3 runs 15 residues. Germline V gene sequence: CDR1 MNHEY, CDR2 SMNVEV (reference sequence).

In regard to this clone: This specimen includes other DNA sequences encoding the same CDR3. The chain links TRBV6-5 to TRBJ1-2, with 10 bases matching TRBD1. The CDR3 runs to 15 residues. Germline assignment: CDR1 MNHEY and CDR2 SVGAGI. V was pared by 0 bases and J by 7 bases, with 5 bases of the junction left unmatched. Written as DNA, the CDR3 is TGTGCCAGCAGTTACTCGGGACAGGGGAGAGGTGGCTACACCTTC. Protein product: CASSYSGQGRGGYTF.

The chain combines TRBV7-6 with TRBJ2-6; 7 positions agree with TRBD2. Germline assignment: CDR1 SGHVS and CDR2 FNYEAQ. This CDR3 is 16 amino acids long. V was clipped by 5 bases and J by 1 base; unmatched bases: 5. The CDR3 protein is CASSPLGGSGANVLTF. In DNA, the CDR3 is TGTGCCAGCAGCCCCCTGGGGGGGTCTGGGGCCAACGTCCTGACTTTC. Supplemented by reference TRBV7-6 and TRBJ2-6, the full variable domain reads GAGVSQSPRYKVTKRGQDVALRCDPISGHVSLYWYRQALGQGPEFLTYFNYEAQQDKSGLPNDRFSAERPEGSISTLTIQRTEQRDSAMYRCASSPLGGSGANVLTFGAGSRLTVL.

The chain uses TRBV5-4 and TRBJ2-4; 14 bases are a match to TRBD2. The CDR3 runs to 16 residues. Trimming cost V 4 bases and J 8 bases; bases outside gene matches: 8. CDR1 and CDR2 from the germline V gene are SGHNT and YYREEE (reference sequence). This chain's CDR3 is CASSPGLAGGRDIQYF. CDR3 nucleotides: TGTGCCAGCAGCCCCGGACTAGCGGGAGGCCGGGACATTCAGTACTTC.

The V gene is TRBV30, the J gene TRBJ1-1; perhaps TRBD1 as D (5 bases). There are 12 residues in the CDR3. Trimming took 4 bases from V and 1 from J, leaving 7 bases between them. Per germline, CDR1 GTSNPN and CDR2 SVGIG (reference sequence). The CDR3 nucleotides read TGTGCCTGGACCACAGGGAACACTGAAGCTTTCTTT. Translating it yields CAWTTGNTEAFF. The full variable domain, its missing parts supplied by reference TRBV30 and TRBJ1-1, is SQTIHQWPATLVQPVGSPLSLECTVEGTSNPNLYWYRQAAGRGLQLLFYSVGIGQISSEVPQNLSASRPQDRQFILSSKKLLLSDSGFYLCAWTTGNTEAFFGQGTRLTVV.

The chain couples TRBV5-1 to TRBJ1-4, with 7 positions matching TRBD1. The CDR3 has 14 residues. CDR1 SGHRS and CDR2 YFSETQ come from the germline V gene. With 3 bases clipped from V and 5 bases from J, the junction kept 4 bases outside the gene matches. The CDR3 coding sequence is TGCGCCAGCAGCTCCGGGACAGCAAATGAAAAACTGTTTTTT. This sequence encodes CASSSGTANEKLFF.

This clone has a handful of counts. This sequence joins TRBV7-2 and TRBJ1-4; TRBD1 agrees at 10 bases. Germline loops: CDR1 SGHTA, CDR2 FQGNSA. Germline trimming cut 6 bases from V and 8 bases from J; bases unmatched to any gene: 9. There are 15 residues in the CDR3. The chain's CDR3 is CASSRGGQGIEKLFF. The CDR3 bases are TGTGCCAGCAGTCGGGGGGGACAGGGGATAGAAAAACTGTTTTTT.

This chain links TRBV9 with TRBJ2-7, with TRBD1 matching 7 bases. V dropped 3 bases and J dropped 0; count of bases not matched to a gene: 3. Germline CDR1 is SGDLS and CDR2 is YYNGEE. The CDR3 covers 14 residues. CDR3 coding DNA: TGTGCCAGCAGCGGACAGGGAAGCTCCTACGAGCAGTACTTC. Its translation: CASSGQGSSYEQYF.

The chain couples TRBV10-1 to TRBJ2-1; the match to TRBD2 covers 13 bases. V lost 4 bases to trimming and J lost 6 bases; unmatched junction nucleotides: 6. Germline CDR1 is WNHNN and CDR2 is SYGVQD (reference sequence). The CDR3 runs to 16 residues. As DNA, the CDR3 is TGCGCCAGCAGTGGTGGGACTAGCGGGACTATCAATGAGCAGTTCTTC. It codes for CASSGGTSGTINEQFF.